Listed here are 30 T cell receptor beta chains from one sample, sequenced in a study of chronic HIV infection and antiretroviral therapy. Each CDR3 protein is one row after TCRdb ran MiXCR on the 5' RACE reads. This table holds 40,000 to 50,000 distinct CDR3 sequences, approximately 19% found once. Sequenced sample: peripheral blood. Source of these receptors: an adult who had HIV and had not received antiretroviral therapy, or was an uninfected healthy control (not recorded which).

The rearrangement uses TRBV11-1 and TRBJ2-1; D is unclear. The CDR3 is 13 residues long. V was pared by 5 bases and J by 9 bases, with 14 bases between. CDR1 is SGHAT, CDR2 FQDESV, per germline (reference sequence). The CDR3 is CASSPRLLGEQFF. The CDR3 DNA follows: TGTGCCAGCAGCCCGCGTCTTTTGGGTGAGCAGTTCTTC.

CDR3 in amino acids: CASSESSGRNIQYF. Here the CDR3 DNA reads TGTGCCAGCAGTGAATCCAGCGGGAGAAACATTCAGTACTTC. J is TRBJ2-4 and V is TRBV6-1, with 8 bases identical to TRBD2. The CDR3 is 14 amino acids. J lost 6 bases, V lost 2 bases, and 3 bases had no gene match. Germline V gene data show CDR1 as MNHNS and CDR2 as SASEGT.

The chain is built from TRBV29-1 and TRBJ2-1; D uncertain. This CDR3 spans 12 amino acids. The V end was cut by 3 bases, the J end by 3 bases, with 6 bases between. CDR1 is SQVTM, CDR2 ANQGSEA, per germline. CDR3 region: CSVDAVYNEQFF. CDR3 coding DNA: TGCAGCGTTGATGCAGTCTACAATGAGCAGTTCTTC.

J is TRBJ2-1 and V is TRBV20-1, with D perhaps TRBD2 (5 bases). Trimming left V 5 bases short and J 4 bases short, with 18 bases between. In germline, CDR1 is DFQATT, CDR2 SNEGSKA (reference sequence). This CDR3 region has 15 residues. Here the CDR3 DNA reads TGCAGTGCTCGGATACTAGACTGGAGGTACAATGAGCAGTTCTTC. This sequence encodes CSARILDWRYNEQFF.

The gene calls are TRBV25-1 and TRBJ2-3, with 10 positions matching TRBD2. CDR3 length equals 16 residues. Trimming removed 3 bases from V and 5 bases from J; junction bases left unmatched: 8. Germline-derived CDR1 and CDR2 are MGHDK and SYGVNS. The CDR3 DNA reads as TGTGCCAGCAGTGATACCGGGACTAGCGTTCAAGATACGCAGTATTTT. Protein sequence: CASSDTGTSVQDTQYF.

The V gene is TRBV6-6, the J gene TRBJ1-6; no clear D gene. V lost 0 bases to trimming and J lost 12 bases, with 12 bases between them. The CDR3 is 14 amino acids. The germline CDR1 and CDR2 sequences are MNHNY and SVGAGI (reference sequence). The CDR3 sequence is CASSYSTAVGPLHF. CDR3 DNA: TGTGCCAGCAGTTACTCGACGGCGGTGGGACCCCTCCACTTT.

The chain recombines TRBV28 with TRBJ1-3, with D possibly matching TRBD1 (6 bases). The CDR3 length is 15 residues. The germline V and J ends were trimmed by 5 bases and 11 bases, with 22 bases remaining between them. The germline V gene has CDR1 MDHEN and CDR2 SYDVKM. This CDR3 is CASSTLRGRHPPIYF. The CDR3 DNA sequence: TGTGCCAGCAGTACTCTCAGGGGCCGCCACCCGCCCATATATTTT.

The gene calls are TRBV11-2 and TRBJ2-7; 12 nucleotides agree with TRBD2. The CDR3 is 16 residues long. The J segment lost 11 bases and the V segment lost 4 bases, leaving 15 bases of the junction unmatched. Germline CDR1 reads SGHAT; CDR2 reads FQNNGV. CDR3 loop: CASSSLLTTSGRSEYF. The DNA of the CDR3 is TGTGCCAGCAGCTCTCTCTTGACGACTAGCGGGAGAAGCGAGTACTTC.

This clonotype was detected only a few times. The rearrangement uses TRBV4-1 and TRBJ2-3; unclear D gene. V lost 1 base and J 2 bases, leaving 7 bases between the germline ends. The CDR3 covers 14 residues. Germline V gives CDR1 MGHRA, CDR2 YSYEKL. The CDR3 region has the DNA TGCGCCAGCAGCCAAGTAGTCATCACAGATACGCAGTATTTT. Protein: CASSQVVITDTQYF.

The chain couples TRBV18 to TRBJ2-6; D not certain. Germline V gives CDR1 KGHSH, CDR2 LQKENI. The CDR3 totals 18 residues. Trimming cost V 3 bases and J 0 bases, with 15 bases left between them. The CDR3 protein is CASSPMGLQSSGANVLTF. In nucleotides, the CDR3 is TGTGCCAGCTCACCTATGGGTTTGCAGTCCTCTGGGGCCAACGTCCTGACTTTC. Full variable domain (outside the CDR3, taken from reference TRBV18 and TRBJ2-6): NAGVMQNPRHLVRRRGQEARLRCSPMKGHSHVYWYRQLPEEGLKFMVYLQKENIIDESGMPKERFSAEFPKEGPSILRIQQVVRGDSAAYFCASSPMGLQSSGANVLTFGAGSRLTVL.

The chain employs TRBV9 and TRBJ1-6; D might be TRBD1 (6 bases). Germline CDR1 reads SGDLS; CDR2 reads YYNGEE. The V end lost 3 bases, the J end lost 7 bases, and 17 bases lay between the germline ends. The CDR3 has 16 residues. The CDR3 nucleotides are TGTGCCAGCAGCGCGGGGGCGGGGGCGGTCAATTCACCCCTCCACTTT. Protein product: CASSAGAGAVNSPLHF.

This clonotype occurred a few times. This chain uses TRBV7-2 with TRBJ2-3; maybe TRBD2 (5 bases). Germline-derived CDR1 and CDR2 are SGHTA and FQGNSA. Trimming left V 4 bases short and J 1 base short, with 12 bases between. The CDR3 length is 15 residues. For the CDR3, the DNA is TGTGCCAGCAGCTCACTCCCGAGGGGCACAGATACGCAGTATTTT. Protein sequence: CASSSLPRGTDTQYF. Combining the CDR3 with reference TRBV7-2 and TRBJ2-3 gives the whole variable domain GAGVSQSPSNKVTEKGKDVELRCDPISGHTALYWYRQSLGQGLEFLIYFQGNSAPDKSGLPSDRFSAERTGGSVSTLTIQRTQQEDSAVYLCASSSLPRGTDTQYFGPGTRLTVL.

The CDR3 reads CASSFGGLYEQYF. The CDR3 DNA is TGTGCCAGCAGTTTCGGGGGGCTCTACGAGCAGTACTTC. The V gene is TRBV27, the J gene TRBJ2-7; a possible D gene is TRBD2 (7 bases). Germline V lookup: CDR1 MNHEY, CDR2 SMNVEV (reference sequence). Trimming took 3 bases from V and 3 from J, leaving 9 bases between them. There are 13 residues in the CDR3.

This clonotype was seen ten or more times. The V call is TRBV29-1, the J call TRBJ1-1; D may be TRBD1 (6 bases). Germline-derived CDR1 and CDR2 are SQVTM and ANQGSEA. The CDR3 totals 16 residues. The V and J ends lost 5 bases and 2 bases respectively, with 21 bases between them. CDR3 nucleotides: TGCAGCGTTACCCCGAGGCAGGGGCCTTACAACACTGAAGCTTTCTTT. This codes for CSVTPRQGPYNTEAFF.

This clonotype was seen ten or more times. The CDR3 DNA reads as TGTGCCAGCAGATCTAGCACCGAGACCCAGTACTTC. Its translation is CASRSSTETQYF. This chain joins TRBV28 and TRBJ2-5; TRBD2 might be the D (5 bases). The CDR3 runs 12 residues. Trimming shortened V by 6 bases and J by 5 bases, and 10 bases separated the two germline ends. Germline CDR1 MDHEN, CDR2 SYDVKM.

Only a few counts were recorded for this clonotype. The genes are TRBV20-1 and TRBJ2-7, with unresolved D. The V end was cut by 3 bases, the J end by 3 bases, with 12 bases between. The CDR3 extends over 13 amino acids. The germline V gene encodes CDR1 DFQATT and CDR2 SNEGSKA (reference sequence). This CDR3 is CSARSEKYYEQYF. The CDR3 DNA is TGCAGTGCTAGGTCAGAGAAGTACTACGAGCAGTACTTC.

The rearrangement joins TRBV6-6 to TRBJ1-1; 7 positions match TRBD1. The CDR3 runs 14 residues. Germline V CDR1 and CDR2: MNHNY, SVGAGI (reference sequence). The ends lost 7 bases at V and 0 bases at J; junction bases unmatched: 5. This CDR3 reads CASKYRGLNTEAFF. Here the CDR3 DNA reads TGTGCCAGCAAGTACAGGGGCTTGAACACTGAAGCTTTCTTT.

The chain employs TRBV28 and TRBJ1-6; D not certain. The CDR3 runs to 17 residues. Germline V gene data show CDR1 as MDHEN and CDR2 as SYDVKM. The V gene lost 7 bases and the J gene lost 5 bases, with 21 bases spanning the gap. CDR3 sequence: CASISSRWGVNNSPLHF. CDR3 in DNA: TGTGCCAGCATCTCCTCGCGGTGGGGAGTGAATAATTCACCCCTCCACTTT.

This chain connects TRBV28 to TRBJ2-2; TRBD2 agrees at 8 bases. The CDR3 contains 15 residues. CDR1 is MDHEN, CDR2 SYDVKM, per germline. V was clipped by 6 bases and J by 5 bases; unmatched bases: 8. The CDR3 coding sequence is TGTGCCAGCAGGACCAGCGGGGGCAGAACCGGGGAGCTGTTTTTT. Amino acids: CASRTSGGRTGELFF.

This CDR3 reads CASSSTPTGELFF. CDR3 DNA sequence: TGTGCCAGCAGCTCTACCCCGACCGGGGAGCTGTTTTTT. The chain carries TRBV28 and TRBJ2-2; D call uncertain. V dropped 6 bases and J dropped 5 bases, with 10 bases sitting between them. The germline gives CDR1 MDHEN, CDR2 SYDVKM. This CDR3 spans 13 amino acids.

In this sample, this clonotype turned up a few times. The V and J genes are TRBV10-1 and TRBJ2-3, with 10 bases lining up with TRBD2. With 3 bases clipped from V and 6 bases from J, the junction kept 9 bases outside the gene matches. Germline CDR1 WNHNN, CDR2 SYGVQD (reference sequence). The CDR3 sequence is 16 residues long. In nucleotides, the CDR3 is TGCGCCAGCAGTGAAGCGGGAGGGGTCTCCCTTGATACGCAGTATTTT. Its protein product is CASSEAGGVSLDTQYF.

This clonotype was recorded a few times. The gene calls are TRBV12-3 or TRBV12-4 and TRBJ2-3, with 10 positions matching TRBD2. The CDR3 is 15 residues long. V lost 5 bases, J lost 0 bases, and 2 bases stayed unmatched. Written as DNA, the CDR3 is TGTGCCAGCAGTCGTAGCGGGAGGAGCACAGATACGCAGTATTTT. Its translation: CASSRSGRSTDTQYF.

The sample holds a few counts of this clonotype. This sequence joins TRBV4-2 and TRBJ2-1; TRBD2 matches 13 bases. V was clipped by 6 bases and J by 12 bases; unmatched bases: 20. Looked up from germline, CDR1 is LGHNA and CDR2 is YNFKEQ. This CDR3 is built from 18 residues. The CDR3 protein is CASSFTVGLAGEPGGQFF. The DNA of the CDR3 is TGTGCCAGCAGTTTCACGGTCGGACTAGCGGGGGAGCCGGGAGGGCAGTTCTTC.

The chain links TRBV6-5 to TRBJ2-3; the match to TRBD2 covers 7 bases. Trimming took 3 bases from V and 2 from J; bases not matched to a gene: 5. The CDR3 loop spans 15 amino acids. Germline V gene lookup returns CDR1 MNHEY and CDR2 SVGAGI. The CDR3: CASSYGGGATDTQYF. CDR3 in DNA: TGTGCCAGCAGTTATGGGGGGGGTGCCACAGATACGCAGTATTTT.

A few counts support this clonotype. The V gene is TRBV9, the J gene TRBJ2-1; 10 positions match TRBD2. From germline, CDR1 is SGDLS and CDR2 YYNGEE. Trimming removed 3 bases from V and 9 bases from J; junction bases left unmatched: 9. This CDR3 is built from 15 residues. In DNA, the CDR3 is TGTGCCAGCAGCGCTACGAATGGACTAGCGGTTGAGCAGTTCTTC. It is translated as CASSATNGLAVEQFF.

This clonotype was seen a few times. The chain uses TRBV29-1 and TRBJ1-1; D remains ambiguous. The CDR3 is 13 amino acids. V was pared by 2 bases and J by 0 bases, with 7 bases between. Germline V gene lookup returns CDR1 SQVTM and CDR2 ANQGSEA. In DNA form, the CDR3 reads TGCAGCGTTGAAAGGGCTCTGAACACTGAAGCTTTCTTT. Amino acids: CSVERALNTEAFF.

This rearrangement joins TRBV3-1 to TRBJ2-1; D possibly uses TRBD1 or TRBD2 (5 bases each). CDR3 length equals 16 residues. The V and J ends lost 1 base and 4 bases respectively, with 14 bases between them. CDR1 is LGHDT and CDR2 is YNNKEL in the germline V gene (reference sequence). The CDR3: CASSQAGTQLYNEQFF. The CDR3 nucleotides read TGTGCCAGCAGCCAAGCCGGGACCCAACTATACAATGAGCAGTTCTTC.

This clonotype was detected a few times. The V call is TRBV28, the J call TRBJ2-3; D might be TRBD1 (6 bases). V lost 2 bases to trimming and J lost 3 bases, with 18 bases between them. The CDR3 is 17 residues long. CDR1 MDHEN and CDR2 SYDVKM come from the germline V gene. CDR3 bases: TGTGCCAGCAGTTTACCCCTCGTAGGGCAGGGGACAGATACGCAGTATTTT. Its translation is CASSLPLVGQGTDTQYF.

The chain employs TRBV30 and TRBJ2-4, with D possibly being TRBD1 or TRBD2 (5 bases each). Germline V gene data show CDR1 as GTSNPN and CDR2 as SVGIG (reference sequence). V lost 4 bases and J lost 8, with 12 bases in between. The CDR3 is made up of 12 amino acids. CDR3 nucleotides: TGTGCCTGGAAAGGGGACCTGGACATTCAGTACTTC. Its protein is CAWKGDLDIQYF.

V usage is TRBV7-8 and J usage is TRBJ2-3; D uncertain. The CDR3 consists of 15 residues. The germline V gene encodes CDR1 SGHVS and CDR2 FQNEAQ. Between the trimmed V and J ends, which lost 5 bases and 3 bases, there was a span of 15 bases. CDR3 in amino acids: CASSPEVRRTDTQYF. CDR3 DNA sequence: TGTGCCAGCAGCCCCGAGGTACGGCGGACAGATACGCAGTATTTT.